Presented here are 2 T cell receptor beta chains from one specimen sequenced in a study of regulatory T cells in long-lasting Graves disease. To make TCR beta libraries, researchers used iRepertoire HTBI primers and Arm-PCR of CDR3 regions. In TCRdb, the multiplex PCR reads were re-called with MiXCR into one record per CDR3 protein. The table lists 350,000 to 500,000 distinct CDR3 sequences, around 23% of them singletons. Time point defined: persistent/refractory GD, antithyroid drugs over 5 years with positive TRAb. PBMC RNA served as the TCR library source. Sequenced material: peripheral blood mononuclear cells (PBMCs), taken when the disease was refractory, from a patient treated with antithyroid drugs. All receptors come from a female donor with Graves disease.

This clonotype came up a few times. This rearrangement joins TRBV2 to TRBJ2-1; D ambiguous. CDR1 SNHLY and CDR2 FYNNEI come from the germline V gene. The CDR3 extends over 14 amino acids. The V end was cut by 10 bases, the J end by 8 bases, with 21 bases between. The DNA for the CDR3 is TGTGCCACCCAACGGATCGCAGAAGGTGATGAGCAGTTCTTC. Protein: CATQRIAEGDEQFF.

This clonotype appeared a few times. The chain recombines TRBV5-1 with TRBJ2-2, with D perhaps assigned TRBD1 or TRBD2 (5 bases each). The CDR3 is made up of 13 amino acids. Germline V gives CDR1 SGHRS, CDR2 YFSETQ. Trimming pared 6 bases from V and 3 bases from J, leaving 9 bases between. CDR3 sequence: CASTGRDTGELFF. The CDR3 DNA sequence: TGCGCCAGCACAGGGAGAGACACCGGGGAGCTGTTTTTT.